This T cell receptor (beta chain) was identified in a study of T cells and Merkel cell carcinoma outcomes (dated by TCRdb to the early 2020s). At the level of the whole study: The tumor T-cell repertoire, together with T-cell density, was examined as a predictor of clinical outcome in patients with Merkel cell carcinoma. Overall study results and their limits: The combination of T-cell repertoire features and T-cell density was reported to predict clinical outcomes in patients with Merkel cell carcinoma.

The samples were taken from patients with Merkel cell carcinoma. A word on this clone: What antigen it recognizes has not been identified. Base qualities are not recorded, but no much larger clone differs from it by a single base.

V loses 4 bases at its end and J loses 6 bases; junction bases beyond the gene matches: 6. The germline V gene gives CDR1 as MGHRA and CDR2 as YSYEKL. The CDR3 starts with the cysteine, ends with the phenylalanine, and has 15 residues. Only the CDR3 DNA stays, 45 bases, in frame from base 1. The library was built by means of the immunoSEQ multiplex PCR assay. TCRdb holds this immuneACCESS table with in-frame rearrangements only. Some clones are missing; in checked studies, unresolved V genes explain under half, and the rest has no known cause. The sample contains fewer than 20,000 clones, roughly 80% of them found a single time. The ten largest clonotypes hold 7% to 9% of the sample.

The TCR originated in a human donor with Merkel cell carcinoma. The receptor chain draws on TRBV4-1 and TRBJ2-2, with 9 bases in between that match TRBD1. The sequenced sample consisted of tumor tissue from Merkel cell carcinoma. This receptor has the CDR3 CASSRTGGASGELFF. The DNA sequence is as follows: TGCGCCAGCAGCCGAACAGGGGGCGCTTCCGGGGAGCTGTTTTTT.